The clone carrying this T cell receptor (beta chain) appeared a few times. The data were obtained in a study of T-cell memory formation after mild COVID-19. One entry per CDR3 protein, called by TCRdb with MiXCR from the 5' RACE reads. The data contain some 250,000 distinct CDR3 sequences, more than 15% of them singletons. The germline gives CDR1 MNHNY, CDR2 SVGAGI (reference sequence). V lost 5 bases, J lost 4 bases, and 5 bases stayed unmatched. The CDR3 spans 15 residues. This receptor was taken from a man aged 18-30 years who had mild COVID-19 (a few samples of this study predate the infection). Cell type and time point are not known. Sequencing input: PBMCs or a T cell subset sorted from them (not recorded which). The chain recombines TRBV6-6 with TRBJ1-2; 12 bases match TRBD1. CDR3 in amino acids: CASSGTGGAGYGYTF. The CDR3 DNA is TGTGCCAGCAGTGGGACAGGGGGCGCTGGCTATGGCTACACCTTC.